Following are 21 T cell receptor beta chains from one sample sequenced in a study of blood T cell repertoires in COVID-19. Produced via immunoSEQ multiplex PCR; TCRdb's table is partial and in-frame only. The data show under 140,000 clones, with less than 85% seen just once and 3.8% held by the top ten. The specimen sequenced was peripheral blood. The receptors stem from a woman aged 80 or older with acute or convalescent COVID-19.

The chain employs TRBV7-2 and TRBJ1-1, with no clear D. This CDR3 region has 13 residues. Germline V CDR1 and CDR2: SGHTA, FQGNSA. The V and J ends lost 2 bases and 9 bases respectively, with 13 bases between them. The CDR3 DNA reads TGTGCCAGCAGCTTATCGGGGAGAACTCAAGCTTTCTTT. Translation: CASSLSGRTQAFF.

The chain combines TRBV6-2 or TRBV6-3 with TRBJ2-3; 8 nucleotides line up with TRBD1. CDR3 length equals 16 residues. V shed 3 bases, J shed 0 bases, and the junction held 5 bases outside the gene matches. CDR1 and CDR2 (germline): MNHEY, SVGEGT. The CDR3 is CASSYGDRHSTDTQYF. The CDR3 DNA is TGTGCCAGCAGTTATGGGGACAGGCATAGCACAGATACGCAGTATTTT.

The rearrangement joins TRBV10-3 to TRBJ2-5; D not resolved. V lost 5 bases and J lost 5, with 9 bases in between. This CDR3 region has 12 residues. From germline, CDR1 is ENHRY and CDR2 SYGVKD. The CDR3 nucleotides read TGTGCCATCAGTTCTAGTTCCGAGACCCAGTACTTC. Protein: CAISSSSETQYF.

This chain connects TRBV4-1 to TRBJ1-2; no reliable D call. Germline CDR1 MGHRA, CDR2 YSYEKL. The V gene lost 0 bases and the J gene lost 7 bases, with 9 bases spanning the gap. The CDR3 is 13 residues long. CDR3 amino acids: CASSQDTYVGYTF. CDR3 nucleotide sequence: TGCGCCAGCAGCCAAGACACATACGTTGGCTACACCTTC.

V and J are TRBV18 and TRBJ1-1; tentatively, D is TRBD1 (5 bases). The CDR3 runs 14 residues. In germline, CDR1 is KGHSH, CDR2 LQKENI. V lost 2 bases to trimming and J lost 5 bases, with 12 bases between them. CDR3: CASSPSGLRTEAFF. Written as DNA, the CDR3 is TGTGCCAGCTCACCATCAGGGCTTCGTACTGAAGCTTTCTTT.

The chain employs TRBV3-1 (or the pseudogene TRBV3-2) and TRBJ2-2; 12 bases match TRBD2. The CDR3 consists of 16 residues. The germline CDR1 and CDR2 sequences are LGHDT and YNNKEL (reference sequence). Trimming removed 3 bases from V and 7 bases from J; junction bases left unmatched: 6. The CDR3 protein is CASSHLAGGPGGELFF. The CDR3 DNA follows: TGTGCCAGCAGCCACCTAGCGGGAGGGCCGGGCGGGGAGCTGTTTTTT.

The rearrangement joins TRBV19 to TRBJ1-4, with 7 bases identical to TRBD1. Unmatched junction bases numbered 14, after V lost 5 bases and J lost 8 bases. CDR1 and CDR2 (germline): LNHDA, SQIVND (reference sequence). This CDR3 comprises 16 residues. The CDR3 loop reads CASSSETGSGAEKLFF. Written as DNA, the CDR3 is TGTGCCAGTAGTTCAGAGACAGGGAGTGGGGCGGAAAAACTGTTTTTT.

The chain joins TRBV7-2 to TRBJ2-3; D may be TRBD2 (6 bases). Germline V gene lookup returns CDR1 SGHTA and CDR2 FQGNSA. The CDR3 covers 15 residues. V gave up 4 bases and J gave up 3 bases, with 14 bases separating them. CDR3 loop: CASSYGGFWTDTQYF. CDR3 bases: TGTGCCAGCAGCTACGGGGGTTTTTGGACAGATACGCAGTATTTT.

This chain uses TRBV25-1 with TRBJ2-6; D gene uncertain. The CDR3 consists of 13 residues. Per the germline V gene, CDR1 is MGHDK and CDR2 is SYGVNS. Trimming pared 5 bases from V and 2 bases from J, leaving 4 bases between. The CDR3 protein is CASSQAGANVLTF. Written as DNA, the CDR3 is TGTGCCAGCAGTCAGGCTGGGGCCAACGTCCTGACTTTC.

The CDR3 sequence: CASSLGGQAGYEQYF. The CDR3 DNA reads TGCGCCAGCAGCTTGGGGGGACAGGCAGGCTACGAGCAGTACTTC. The chain uses TRBV5-1 and TRBJ2-7, with TRBD1 matching 8 bases. The germline V gene has CDR1 SGHRS and CDR2 YFSETQ. The CDR3 totals 15 residues. Trimming at V came to 0 bases and at J to 3 bases, leaving 5 bases not matched to a gene.

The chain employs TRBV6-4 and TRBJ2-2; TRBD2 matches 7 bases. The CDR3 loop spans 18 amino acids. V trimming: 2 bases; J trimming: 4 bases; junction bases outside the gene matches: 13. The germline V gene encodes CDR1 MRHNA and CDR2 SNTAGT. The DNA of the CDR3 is TGTGCCAGCAGTGACCCCATTCCGAGCGGGGTAAGCACCGGGGAGCTGTTTTTT. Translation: CASSDPIPSGVSTGELFF.

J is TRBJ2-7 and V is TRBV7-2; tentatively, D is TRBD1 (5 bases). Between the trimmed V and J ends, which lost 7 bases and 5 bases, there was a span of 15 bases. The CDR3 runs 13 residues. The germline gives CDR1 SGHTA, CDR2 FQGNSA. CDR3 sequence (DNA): TGTGCCAGCACCGCGACAGAGAGGAACGAGCAGTACTTC. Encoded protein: CASTATERNEQYF.

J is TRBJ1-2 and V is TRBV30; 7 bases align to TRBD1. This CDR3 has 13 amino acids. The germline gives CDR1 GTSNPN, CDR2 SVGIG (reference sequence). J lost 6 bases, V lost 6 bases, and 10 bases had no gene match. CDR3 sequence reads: CACITRQGHGYTF. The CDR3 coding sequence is TGTGCCTGCATAACCCGACAGGGTCATGGCTACACCTTC.

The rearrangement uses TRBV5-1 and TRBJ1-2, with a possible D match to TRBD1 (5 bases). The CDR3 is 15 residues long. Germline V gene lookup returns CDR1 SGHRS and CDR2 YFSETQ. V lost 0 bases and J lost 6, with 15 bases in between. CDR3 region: CASSLGAGPSNGYTF. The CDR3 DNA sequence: TGCGCCAGCAGCTTGGGCGCAGGGCCTTCAAATGGCTACACCTTC.

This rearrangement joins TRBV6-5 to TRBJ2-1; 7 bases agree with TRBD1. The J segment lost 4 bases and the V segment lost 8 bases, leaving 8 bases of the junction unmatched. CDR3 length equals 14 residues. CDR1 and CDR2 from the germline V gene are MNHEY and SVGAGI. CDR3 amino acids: CASSPGTVYNEQFF. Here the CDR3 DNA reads TGTGCCAGCTCTCCCGGGACAGTGTACAATGAGCAGTTCTTC.

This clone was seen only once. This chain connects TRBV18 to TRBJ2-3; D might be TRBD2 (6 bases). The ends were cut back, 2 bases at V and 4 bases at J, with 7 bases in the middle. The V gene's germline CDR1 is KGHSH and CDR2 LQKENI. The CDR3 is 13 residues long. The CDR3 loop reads CASSPTGADTQYF. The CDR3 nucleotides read TGTGCCAGCTCACCAACGGGAGCAGATACGCAGTATTTT.

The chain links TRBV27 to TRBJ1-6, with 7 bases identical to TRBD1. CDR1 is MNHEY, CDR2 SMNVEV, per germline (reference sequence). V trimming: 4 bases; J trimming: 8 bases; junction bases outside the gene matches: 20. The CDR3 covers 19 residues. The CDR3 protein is CASSSGVTGRDSSYSPLHF. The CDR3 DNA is TGTGCCAGCAGTTCCGGTGTGACAGGACGGGACAGTAGTTATTCACCCCTCCACTTT.

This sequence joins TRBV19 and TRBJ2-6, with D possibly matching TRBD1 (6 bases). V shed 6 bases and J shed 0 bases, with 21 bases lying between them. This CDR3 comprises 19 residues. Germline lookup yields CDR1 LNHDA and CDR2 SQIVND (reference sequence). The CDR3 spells CASRSIGGRLYSGANVLTF. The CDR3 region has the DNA TGTGCCAGTAGAAGTATAGGGGGTAGACTGTACTCTGGGGCCAACGTCCTGACTTTC.

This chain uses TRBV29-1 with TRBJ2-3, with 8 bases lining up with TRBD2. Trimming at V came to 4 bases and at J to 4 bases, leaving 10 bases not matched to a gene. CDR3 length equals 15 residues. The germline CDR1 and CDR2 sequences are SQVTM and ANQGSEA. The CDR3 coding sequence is TGCAGCGTTGGTAGCGGGAATACGGGCGCAGATACGCAGTATTTT. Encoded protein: CSVGSGNTGADTQYF.

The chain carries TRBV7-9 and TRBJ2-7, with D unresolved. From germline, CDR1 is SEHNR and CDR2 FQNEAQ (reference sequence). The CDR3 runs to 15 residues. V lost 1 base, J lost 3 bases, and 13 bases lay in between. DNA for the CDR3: TGTGCCAGCAGCTTAGGACGGGTAGAAGGCTACGAGCAGTACTTC. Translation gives CASSLGRVEGYEQYF.

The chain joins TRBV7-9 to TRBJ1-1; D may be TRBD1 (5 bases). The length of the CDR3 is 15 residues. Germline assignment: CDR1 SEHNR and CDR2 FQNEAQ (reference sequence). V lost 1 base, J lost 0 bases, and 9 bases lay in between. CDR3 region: CASSLVSGMNTEAFF. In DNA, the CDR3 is TGTGCCAGCAGCTTAGTATCAGGGATGAACACTGAAGCTTTCTTT.